This TCR beta chain is drawn from a study of regulatory T cells in long-lasting Graves disease. General study findings and limits: Clonotypes that were public and shared totalled 2,741 in persistent patients versus 966 in new patients. Analysis covered peripheral blood alone, not thyroid tissue. Persistent Graves' patients showed less TCR diversity than newly diagnosed patients showed.

Regarding this clonotype: Its antigen is undetermined. The likely explanation is a read error, given a far larger clone one base away. No conserved phenylalanine or tryptophan ends this CDR3, so it is likely a read error.

Documented time point: persistent/refractory GD, antithyroid drugs over 5 years with positive TRAb. PBMC RNA was the source of the TCR library. For TCR beta, libraries came from iRepertoire HTBI primers and Arm-PCR of CDR3 regions. TCRdb reprocessed the multiplex PCR reads with MiXCR, giving one entry per CDR3 protein. The sample includes roughly 450,000 distinct CDR3 sequences, 22% of them seen just once. This clonotype originated in a female donor with Graves disease. Sequenced material: peripheral blood mononuclear cells (PBMCs), taken when the disease was refractory, from a patient treated with antithyroid drugs.

CDR3 nucleotides: TGTGCCAGCAGTTACACCGGGACAGGGGGTTACGAGCAGTACTAC. Protein: CASSYTGTGGYEQYY. V usage is TRBV6-9 and J usage is TRBJ2-7, with TRBD1 matching 11 bases. The germline V gene has CDR1 MNHGY and CDR2 SVAAGI. Trimming at V came to 3 bases and at J to 4 bases, leaving 5 bases not matched to a gene. This CDR3 spans 15 amino acids.